The 20 T cell receptor beta chains below all came from one sample that was sequenced in a study of blood T cell repertoires in COVID-19. Assay: immunoSEQ multiplex PCR; the TCRdb copy retains only in-frame clones and omits some. The data hold around 240,000 clones, with approximately 85% observed a single time. Sequenced: PBMCs or T cells enriched from blood (not recorded which). The receptors stem from a woman aged 50 to 60 who had recovered from COVID-19.

The chain joins TRBV19 to TRBJ2-2; D gene unclear. The V end lost 3 bases, the J end lost 4 bases, and 12 bases lay between the germline ends. This CDR3 region has 15 residues. Germline V lookup: CDR1 LNHDA, CDR2 SQIVND (reference sequence). The CDR3 nucleotides read TGTGCCAGTAGTATCTCCTATACGGGCACCGGGGAGCTGTTTTTT. Protein product: CASSISYTGTGELFF.

The chain combines TRBV10-3 with TRBJ2-6; D is perhaps TRBD1 (6 bases). Germline lookup yields CDR1 ENHRY and CDR2 SYGVKD. V shed 4 bases and J shed 0 bases, with 16 bases lying between them. This CDR3 has 18 residues. CDR3 loop: CAISASPGVYSGANVLTF. The DNA for the CDR3 is TGTGCCATCAGTGCTAGTCCAGGGGTTTACTCTGGGGCCAACGTCCTGACTTTC.

The chain couples TRBV29-1 to TRBJ1-2; D perhaps matches TRBD1 (6 bases). V was cut by 7 bases and J by 5 bases, with 20 bases left in between. Germline CDR1 and CDR2: SQVTM and ANQGSEA. The CDR3 length is 14 residues. CDR3 residues: CSARGDTLRYGYTF. In DNA, the CDR3 is TGCAGCGCCCGGGGGGACACCCTTCGGTATGGCTACACCTTC.

The V gene is TRBV7-2, the J gene TRBJ2-7; 7 bases are shared with TRBD1. The trim removed 2 bases at V and 5 bases at J, leaving 15 bases unmatched. Germline-derived CDR1 and CDR2 are SGHTA and FQGNSA. This CDR3 is built from 17 residues. CDR3 sequence: CASSLRPRSTGVHEQYF. CDR3 in DNA: TGTGCCAGCAGCTTAAGGCCAAGGTCTACAGGGGTGCACGAGCAGTACTTC.

The chain couples TRBV19 to TRBJ1-6, with a possible D match to TRBD1 (6 bases). V was clipped by 9 bases and J by 10 bases, with 13 bases between them. Germline V gives CDR1 LNHDA, CDR2 SQIVND (reference sequence). The CDR3 has 12 residues. The CDR3 is CASRYRDSPLHF. For the CDR3, the DNA is TGTGCCAGCAGGTACAGGGACTCACCCCTCCACTTT.

This clone was seen only a few times. This sequence joins TRBV7-6 and TRBJ2-3, with a tentative D call TRBD2 (7 bases). The CDR3 consists of 18 residues. CDR1 is SGHVS and CDR2 is FNYEAQ in the germline V gene. V was trimmed by 4 bases and J by 1 base, leaving 21 bases between them. CDR3 residues: CASSSRRWGGRGTDTQYF. Here the CDR3 DNA reads TGTGCCAGCAGCTCAAGGCGGTGGGGGGGGCGCGGCACAGATACGCAGTATTTT. The full variable domain, with the rest looked up from reference TRBV7-6 and TRBJ2-3, is GAGVSQSPRYKVTKRGQDVALRCDPISGHVSLYWYRQALGQGPEFLTYFNYEAQQDKSGLPNDRFSAERPEGSISTLTIQRTEQRDSAMYRCASSSRRWGGRGTDTQYFGPGTRLTVL.

This sequence joins TRBV28 and TRBJ1-1; TRBD1 aligns across 7 bases. The CDR3 runs to 13 residues. Germline V gene data show CDR1 as MDHEN and CDR2 as SYDVKM. V dropped 9 bases and J dropped 7; count of bases not matched to a gene: 11. The CDR3, as DNA: TGTGCCAGTTTAGAGGGGGCCTCTCGTGAAGCTTTCTTT. It yields the protein CASLEGASREAFF. Full variable domain (remainder filled in from reference TRBV28 and TRBJ1-1): DVKVTQSSRYLVKRTGEKVFLECVQDMDHENMFWYRQDPGLGLRLIYFSYDVKMKEKGDIPEGYSVSREKKERFSLILESASTNQTSMYLCASLEGASREAFFGQGTRLTVV.

The chain combines TRBV28 with TRBJ1-2; TRBD1 matches at 7 bases. Germline values: CDR1 MDHEN, CDR2 SYDVKM. The CDR3 spans 13 residues. V gave up 5 bases and J gave up 4 bases; unmatched junction bases: 4. Here the CDR3 reads CASSTGTAYGYTF. DNA of the CDR3: TGTGCCAGCAGTACCGGGACAGCCTATGGCTACACCTTC.

This sequence joins TRBV27 and TRBJ1-3, with TRBD1 as a possible D gene (6 bases). The ends were cut back, 3 bases at V and 0 bases at J, with 18 bases in the middle. Per germline, CDR1 MNHEY and CDR2 SMNVEV (reference sequence). The CDR3 contains 18 residues. The DNA of the CDR3 is TGTGCCAGCAGTTTCCGGATTGGACAGCCGATCTCTGGAAACACCATATATTTT. Its protein product is CASSFRIGQPISGNTIYF.

The chain combines TRBV18 with TRBJ2-7, with TRBD2 matching 14 bases. This CDR3 contains 16 residues. The V gene's germline CDR1 is KGHSH and CDR2 LQKENI. With V trimmed by 2 bases and J by 7 bases, 7 bases remained unmatched. The DNA for the CDR3 is TGTGCCAGCTCACCAGAGACTAGCGGGAGGGCCGATGAGCAGTACTTC. Translating it yields CASSPETSGRADEQYF.

The rearrangement uses TRBV28 and TRBJ1-2; no clear D gene. Germline V CDR1 and CDR2: MDHEN, SYDVKM. This CDR3 comprises 15 residues. V gave up 7 bases and J gave up 2 bases, with 17 bases separating them. As DNA, the CDR3 is TGTGCCAGCACCCCTGGGGAGGGAGTCAACTATGGCTACACCTTC. This translates into CASTPGEGVNYGYTF.

V gene TRBV28 combines with J gene TRBJ1-2; D may be TRBD1 (5 bases). Trimming left V 1 base short and J 8 bases short, with 11 bases between. The CDR3 is 13 residues long. Germline V gene sequence: CDR1 MDHEN, CDR2 SYDVKM. The CDR3 is CASSLSGVAGYTF. CDR3 coding DNA: TGTGCCAGCAGTTTATCGGGGGTAGCGGGCTACACCTTC.

The V gene is TRBV7-6, the J gene TRBJ2-2, with no clear D. Germline V CDR1 and CDR2: SGHVS, FNYEAQ. This CDR3 is built from 14 residues. V lost 4 bases and J lost 0, with 6 bases in between. The CDR3 spells CASSSTTNTGELFF. CDR3 coding DNA: TGTGCCAGCAGCTCCACAACGAACACCGGGGAGCTGTTTTTT.

The rearrangement joins TRBV28 to TRBJ1-5, with D unresolved. Trimming took 4 bases from V and 0 from J, leaving 7 bases between them. Germline V CDR1 and CDR2: MDHEN, SYDVKM. The CDR3 loop spans 14 amino acids. CDR3 in DNA: TGTGCCAGCAGTTCCGGGTTTAGCAATCAGCCCCAGCATTTT. Its protein is CASSSGFSNQPQHF.

The V gene is TRBV28, the J gene TRBJ1-5; 7 bases line up with TRBD1. Germline CDR1 MDHEN, CDR2 SYDVKM. The CDR3 contains 14 residues. Trimming at V came to 6 bases and at J to 3 bases, leaving 5 bases not matched to a gene. DNA of the CDR3: TGTGCCAGCAGACTGACAGGGAACAATCAGCCCCAGCATTTT. Translation: CASRLTGNNQPQHF.

There are a few counts of this clone. The rearrangement uses TRBV10-3 and TRBJ2-1; 11 bases line up with TRBD2. Trimming cost V 3 bases and J 5 bases; bases outside gene matches: 3. CDR1 and CDR2 from the germline V gene are ENHRY and SYGVKD. The CDR3 covers 15 residues. In DNA, the CDR3 is TGTGCCATCAGTGATGGACTAGCGGGTAACAATGAGCAGTTCTTC. Translating gives CAISDGLAGNNEQFF.

The V gene is TRBV3-1 (or the pseudogene TRBV3-2), the J gene TRBJ2-1; no firm D call. Germline V CDR1 and CDR2: LGHDT, YNNKEL (reference sequence). The length of the CDR3 is 11 residues. Trimming stripped 5 bases from V and 6 bases from J, with 5 bases between. CDR3 amino acids: CASSTGNEQFF. In nucleotides, the CDR3 is TGTGCCAGCAGCACGGGCAATGAGCAGTTCTTC.

The CDR3 spells CASSIGRESDEQYF. The CDR3 DNA is TGTGCCAGTAGTATAGGTCGGGAGTCGGACGAGCAGTACTTC. The V and J genes are TRBV19 and TRBJ2-7; weak D call: TRBD2 (6 bases). Germline lookup yields CDR1 LNHDA and CDR2 SQIVND (reference sequence). The length of the CDR3 is 14 residues. Trimming shortened V by 1 base and J by 5 bases, and 12 bases separated the two germline ends.

V is TRBV7-9 and J is TRBJ1-4, with D perhaps matching TRBD1 (5 bases). Germline lookup yields CDR1 SEHNR and CDR2 FQNEAQ (reference sequence). The CDR3 totals 16 residues. V lost 3 bases to trimming and J lost 6 bases, with 17 bases between them. The CDR3 region is CASSLAGVEADEKLFF. In DNA form, the CDR3 reads TGTGCCAGCAGCTTGGCGGGGGTTGAGGCCGATGAAAAACTGTTTTTT.

The J gene is TRBJ2-1, the V gene TRBV28; D ambiguous. The germline CDR1 and CDR2 sequences are MDHEN and SYDVKM. V dropped 8 bases and J dropped 3 bases, with 11 bases sitting between them. The CDR3 has 13 amino acids. The CDR3 here is CASERQDYNEQFF. Here the CDR3 DNA reads TGTGCCAGCGAAAGGCAGGACTACAATGAGCAGTTCTTC.